These T cell receptor beta chains were read from a single sample in a study of T cell responses to AZD1222 COVID-19 vaccine. Only in-frame clones appear in the TCRdb table, and some are missing; sequencing was by immunoSEQ multiplex PCR. The profile shows 250,000 to 300,000 clones, 94% of them singletons. The specimen comprised peripheral blood, sampled 28 days after the second AZD1222 dose. These receptors were collected from an adult who received the AZD1222 COVID-19 vaccine. Both conserved end residues are part of each CDR3. Fields, in order: V gene, CDR3 length, J gene, D gene, CDR3 DNA, CDR3 protein. The D gene is left open where the match is weak.

V gene: TRBV4-1
CDR3 length: 17
J gene: TRBJ1-5
D gene: .
CDR3 DNA: TGCGCCAGCAGCCAAGTCTATGGAGGGCAAGTCAATCAGCCCCAGCATTTT
CDR3 protein: CASSQVYGGQVNQPQHF

V gene: TRBV27
CDR3 length: 16
J gene: TRBJ2-1
D gene: TRBD2
CDR3 DNA: TGTGCCAGCAGTTTCACGGGACTAGCGGGGTTAGGTGAGCAGTTCTTC
CDR3 protein: CASSFTGLAGLGEQFF

V gene: TRBV5-1
CDR3 length: 18
J gene: TRBJ1-6
D gene: TRBD1
CDR3 DNA: TGCGCCAGCAGCTTGGTAGGACAGGGGGCAAGGGTGAATTCACCCCTCCACTTT
CDR3 protein: CASSLVGQGARVNSPLHF

V gene: TRBV10-3
CDR3 length: 13
J gene: TRBJ2-7
D gene: .
CDR3 DNA: TGTGCCATCAGCGGGACGGTATACGTCGAGCAGTACTTC
CDR3 protein: CAISGTVYVEQYF

V gene: TRBV10-3
CDR3 length: 15
J gene: TRBJ2-2
D gene: TRBD1
CDR3 DNA: TGTGCCATCAGCGGACAGGGGGCGAGCACCGGGGAGCTGTTTTTT
CDR3 protein: CAISGQGASTGELFF

V gene: TRBV28
CDR3 length: 14
J gene: TRBJ1-2
D gene: TRBD1
CDR3 DNA: TGTGCCAGCAGCGGGGACAGGGGCTTCTATGGCTACACCTTC
CDR3 protein: CASSGDRGFYGYTF

V gene: TRBV29-1
CDR3 length: 13
J gene: TRBJ2-7
D gene: .
CDR3 DNA: TGCAGCGTTGCCCCGGGAGATTTCTACGAGCAGTACTTC
CDR3 protein: CSVAPGDFYEQYF

V gene: TRBV18
CDR3 length: 14
J gene: TRBJ1-5
D gene: .
CDR3 DNA: TGTGCCAGCTCCCCCGACGGGGGCAATCAGCCCCAGCATTTT
CDR3 protein: CASSPDGGNQPQHF

V gene: TRBV28
CDR3 length: 15
J gene: TRBJ2-1
D gene: TRBD2
CDR3 DNA: TGTGCCAGCAGCCGTAGCGGGGCCCCCTACAATGAGCAGTTCTTC
CDR3 protein: CASSRSGAPYNEQFF

V gene: TRBV5-5
CDR3 length: 14
J gene: TRBJ2-7
D gene: TRBD2
CDR3 DNA: TGTGCCAGCATCCCGACTAGCGGGGGCTACGAGCAGTACTTC
CDR3 protein: CASIPTSGGYEQYF

V gene: TRBV6-2/TRBV6-3
CDR3 length: 15
J gene: TRBJ1-2
D gene: .
CDR3 DNA: TGTGCCAGCAGTCCGGTCTTGGGAGGATGGTATGGCTACACCTTC
CDR3 protein: CASSPVLGGWYGYTF